This TCR beta chain was captured by sequencing in a study of tumor-infiltrating lymphocytes in primary liver carcinoma. Overall study: Productive TCRbeta reads per sample were roughly 3.5 to 8 million, not differing by tissue. Points from the study as a whole: Researchers found tumor-adjacent and tumor-blood pairs overlapped less than tumor region pairs.

Points on this clonotype: The antigen is unknown. A junction end diverges from the germline sequence, so it may reflect a read error.

Priming with a constant-region primer yielded TCR beta cDNA from 400 to 550 ng total RNA. ARM-PCR, slightly modified, supplied the TCR beta libraries through three nested multiplex PCR rounds. Researchers ran the first two PCR rounds for approximately 10 cycles each with TRBV1-TRBV30 forward primers and a C-beta reverse primer. TCRdb reprocessed the multiplex PCR reads with MiXCR, giving one entry per CDR3 protein. The top ten clones hold 25% to 35% of a sample with 40,000 to 55,000 distinct CDR3 sequences, over 65% of them seen once. The CDR3 sequence is 15 residues long. Germline V gene lookup returns CDR1 WSHSY and CDR2 SAAADI. Unsorted bulk tissue (about 20-32 mg) underwent RNA and DNA co-extraction.

This chain uses TRBV10-2 with TRBJ2-7, with 14 bases lining up with TRBD2. The material sequenced was liver tumor tissue from sampling region 5. Subset defined: tumor region T5, tumor centre. This TCR was recovered from a man aged 40-49 years with primary liver carcinoma and hepatitis B virus infection. Here the CDR3 DNA reads TGCACCAGCAGGGGGGGACTAGCGGGGGTCGACGGGCAGTACTTC. Translating it yields CTSRGGLAGVDGQYF.